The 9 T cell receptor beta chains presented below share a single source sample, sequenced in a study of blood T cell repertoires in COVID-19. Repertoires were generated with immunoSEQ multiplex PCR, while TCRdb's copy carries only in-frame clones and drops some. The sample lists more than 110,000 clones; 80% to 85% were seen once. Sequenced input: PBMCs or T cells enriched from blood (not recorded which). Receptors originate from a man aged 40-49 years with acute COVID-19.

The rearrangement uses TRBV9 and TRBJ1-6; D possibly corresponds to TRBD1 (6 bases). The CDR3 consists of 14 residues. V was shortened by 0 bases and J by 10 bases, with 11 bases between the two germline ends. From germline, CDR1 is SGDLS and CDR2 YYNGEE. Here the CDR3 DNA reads TGTGCCAGCAGCGTAGAGGGAGGGGGATCACCCCTCCACTTT. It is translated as CASSVEGGGSPLHF.

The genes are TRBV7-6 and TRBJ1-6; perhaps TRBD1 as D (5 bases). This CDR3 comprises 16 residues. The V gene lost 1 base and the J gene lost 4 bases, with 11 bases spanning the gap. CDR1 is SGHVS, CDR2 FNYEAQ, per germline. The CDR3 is CASSLEQDRYNSPLHF. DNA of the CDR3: TGTGCCAGCAGCTTAGAACAAGACAGATATAATTCACCCCTCCACTTT.

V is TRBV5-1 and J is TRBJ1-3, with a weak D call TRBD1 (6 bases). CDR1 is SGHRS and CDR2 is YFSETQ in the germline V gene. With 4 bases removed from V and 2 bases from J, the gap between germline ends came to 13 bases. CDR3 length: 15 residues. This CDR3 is CASSPETGAGNTIYF. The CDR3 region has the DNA TGCGCCAGCAGCCCCGAGACAGGAGCTGGAAACACCATATATTTT.

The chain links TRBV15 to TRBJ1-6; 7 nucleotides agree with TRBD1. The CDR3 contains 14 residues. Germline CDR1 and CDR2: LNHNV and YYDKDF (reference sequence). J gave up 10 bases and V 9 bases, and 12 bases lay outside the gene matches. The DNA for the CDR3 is TGTGCCACTCGGACCGGGACAGAGGAATCACCCCTCCACTTT. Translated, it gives CATRTGTEESPLHF.

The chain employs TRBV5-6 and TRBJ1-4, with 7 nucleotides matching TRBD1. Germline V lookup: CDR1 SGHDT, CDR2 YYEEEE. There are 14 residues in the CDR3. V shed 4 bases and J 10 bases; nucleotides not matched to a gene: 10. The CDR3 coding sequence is TGTGCCAGCAGCCCAGGGGGAATCATGGCAAAACTGTTTTTT. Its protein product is CASSPGGIMAKLFF.

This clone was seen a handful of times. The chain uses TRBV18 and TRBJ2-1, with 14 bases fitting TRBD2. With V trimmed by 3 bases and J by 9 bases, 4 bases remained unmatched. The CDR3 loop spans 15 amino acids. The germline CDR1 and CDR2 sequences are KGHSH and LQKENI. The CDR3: CASSPLGTSGGEQFF. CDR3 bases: TGTGCCAGCTCACCCTTAGGGACTAGCGGGGGTGAGCAGTTCTTC.

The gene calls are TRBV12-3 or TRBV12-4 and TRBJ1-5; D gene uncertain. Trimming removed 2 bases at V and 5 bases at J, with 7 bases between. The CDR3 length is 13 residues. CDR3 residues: CASSLTQHQPQHF. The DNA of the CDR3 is TGTGCCAGCAGTTTAACACAGCATCAGCCCCAGCATTTT.

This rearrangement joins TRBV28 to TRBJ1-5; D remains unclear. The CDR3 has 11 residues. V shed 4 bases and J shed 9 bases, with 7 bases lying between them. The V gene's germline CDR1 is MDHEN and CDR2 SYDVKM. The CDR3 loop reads CASSSPGPQHF. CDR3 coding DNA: TGTGCCAGCAGTTCCCCCGGGCCCCAGCATTTT.

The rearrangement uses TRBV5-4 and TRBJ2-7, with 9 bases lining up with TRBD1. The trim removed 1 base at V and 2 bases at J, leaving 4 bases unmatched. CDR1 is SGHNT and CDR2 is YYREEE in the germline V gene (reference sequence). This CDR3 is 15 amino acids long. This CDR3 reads CASSLTTGGTYEQYF. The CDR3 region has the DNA TGTGCCAGCAGCTTGACAACAGGGGGCACCTACGAGCAGTACTTC. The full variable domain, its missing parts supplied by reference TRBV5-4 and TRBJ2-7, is ETGVTQSPTHLIKTRGQQVTLRCSSQSGHNTVSWYQQALGQGPQFIFQYYREEENGRGNFPPRFSGLQFPNYSSELNVNALELDDSALYLCASSLTTGGTYEQYFGPGTRLTVT.